These T cell receptor beta chains were read from a single sample in a study of beta chain features in type 1 diabetes. Sequencing was performed with immunoSEQ multiplex PCR; in TCRdb, only in-frame clones are kept and a portion is missing. There are about 660,000 clones in the sample; 11% to 15% occur only once, and approximately 0.042% lies in the top ten. Sequenced sample: naive CD4+ T cells from blood. Receptors were obtained from a man younger than 30 with type 1 diabetes. The CDR3 runs from the conserved cysteine through the conserved F or W. Fields, in order: CDR3 length, clone size, J gene, V gene, D gene, CDR3 DNA, CDR3 protein. D genes are given only for firm matches. Only some rows state a clone size, as once, few, many or a class for expanded clones.

11	few	TRBJ1-2	TRBV30	NA	TGTGCCTGGACCCAGGGCCCCGGCTACACCTTC	CAWTQGPGYTF
14	few	TRBJ2-1	TRBV30	NA	TGTGCCTGGAGTGTAAACAGGGTTGGGAATGAGCAGTTCTTC	CAWSVNRVGNEQFF
15	NA	TRBJ2-1	TRBV28	TRBD2	TGTGCCAGCAGTGCAGCCGGGACTAGGGAAGATGAGCAGTTCTTC	CASSAAGTREDEQFF
14	few	TRBJ2-3	TRBV7-2	NA	TGTGCCAGCAGCTTAGCGGGAGCCGTAGATACGCAGTATTTT	CASSLAGAVDTQYF
14	few	TRBJ2-7	TRBV9	TRBD1	TGTGCCAGCAGCCCACGTTGGGACAGCTACGAGCAGTACTTC	CASSPRWDSYEQYF
16	once	TRBJ2-7	TRBV2	TRBD2	TGTGCCAGCATTTTACTGGCGGGAGGGAGGCGGAACGAGCAGTACTTC	CASILLAGGRRNEQYF
15	few	TRBJ2-3	TRBV28	NA	TGTGCCAGCAGTAGCCGGAGACAGAGCACAGATACGCAGTATTTT	CASSSRRQSTDTQYF
15	NA	TRBJ1-6	TRBV6-5	TRBD1	TGTGCCAGCAGTTCCGCCGGGACAGTTAATTCACCCCTCCACTTT	CASSSAGTVNSPLHF
14	NA	TRBJ2-7	TRBV6-6	TRBD2	TGTGCCAGCAGACCTAGCGGGGGAAGGTACGAGCAGTACTTC	CASRPSGGRYEQYF
16	NA	TRBJ2-7	TRBV5-1	NA	TGCGCCAGCAGCTTGGCCCACGCGGGACAAGCTTACGAGCAGTACTTC	CASSLAHAGQAYEQYF
13	NA	TRBJ2-7	TRBV15	NA	TGTGCCACCAGCAGAGGCCCAAACTACGAGCAGTACTTC	CATSRGPNYEQYF
15	few	TRBJ2-3	TRBV9	TRBD2	TGTGCCAGCAGCGTGCCTAGCGGGATTGCAGATACGCAGTATTTT	CASSVPSGIADTQYF
16	few	TRBJ2-3	TRBV9	TRBD2	TGTGCCAGCAGCGTAGAATCGCTAGCGGGGCGGGATACGCAGTATTTT	CASSVESLAGRDTQYF
13	NA	TRBJ2-7	TRBV29-1	TRBD1	TGCAGCGCGGGAAGACAGGGGAGCTACGAGCAGTACTTC	CSAGRQGSYEQYF
13	NA	TRBJ1-2	TRBV6-5	NA	TGTGCCAGCAAGGGACGGGAAGAATATGGCTACACCTTC	CASKGREEYGYTF
15	NA	TRBJ2-7	TRBV7-6	TRBD2	TGTGCCAGCAGCCCCCGGACTAGCGGGGGGTACGAGCAGTACTTC	CASSPRTSGGYEQYF
16	few	TRBJ2-7	TRBV18	TRBD1	TGTGCCAGCTCATCCCGCGACAGGGGCTTCTCCTACGAGCAGTACTTC	CASSSRDRGFSYEQYF
14	few	TRBJ1-2	TRBV4-2	NA	TGTGCCAGCAGCCAAGATTTGAGGGACTATGGCTACACCTTC	CASSQDLRDYGYTF
11	few	TRBJ1-6	TRBV28	NA	TGTGCCAGCATGAGGGCTTCACCCCTCCACTTT	CASMRASPLHF
11	NA	TRBJ2-5	TRBV30	NA	TGTGCCTGGAGTCACCAAGAGACCCAGTACTTC	CAWSHQETQYF
8	NA	TRBJ2-7	TRBV29-1	NA	TGCAGCGTTGGCGAGCAGTACTTC	CSVGEQYF
16	NA	TRBJ2-3	TRBV7-3	TRBD2	TGTGCCAGCAGTCCCGGACTAGCGGGGAGCACAGATACGCAGTATTTT	CASSPGLAGSTDTQYF
14	few	TRBJ2-6	TRBV7-2	NA	TGTGCCAGCAGGCTCCTGGCCGGGGCCAACGTCCTGACTTTC	CASRLLAGANVLTF